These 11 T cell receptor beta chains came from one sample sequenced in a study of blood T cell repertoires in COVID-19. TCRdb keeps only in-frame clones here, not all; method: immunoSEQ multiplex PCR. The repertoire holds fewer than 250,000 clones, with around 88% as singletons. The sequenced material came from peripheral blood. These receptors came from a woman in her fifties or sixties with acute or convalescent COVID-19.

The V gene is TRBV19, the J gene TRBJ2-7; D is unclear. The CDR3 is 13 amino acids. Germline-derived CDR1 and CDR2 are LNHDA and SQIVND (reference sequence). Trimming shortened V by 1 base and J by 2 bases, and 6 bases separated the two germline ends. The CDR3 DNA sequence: TGTGCCAGTAGTATAGGAGGAACCTACGAGCAGTACTTC. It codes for CASSIGGTYEQYF.

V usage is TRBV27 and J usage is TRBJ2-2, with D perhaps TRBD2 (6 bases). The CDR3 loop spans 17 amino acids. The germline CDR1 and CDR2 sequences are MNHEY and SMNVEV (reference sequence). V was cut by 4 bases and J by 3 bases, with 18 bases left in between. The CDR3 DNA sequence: TGTGCCAGCAGTTCTCAGACCGGGACTGTCTACACCGGGGAGCTGTTTTTT. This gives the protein CASSSQTGTVYTGELFF.

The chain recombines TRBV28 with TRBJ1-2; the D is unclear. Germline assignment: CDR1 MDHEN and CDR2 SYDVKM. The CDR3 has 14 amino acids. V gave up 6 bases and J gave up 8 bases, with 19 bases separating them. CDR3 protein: CASRSGAAPGGYTF. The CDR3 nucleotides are TGTGCCAGCAGATCAGGTGCAGCCCCAGGCGGCTACACCTTC.

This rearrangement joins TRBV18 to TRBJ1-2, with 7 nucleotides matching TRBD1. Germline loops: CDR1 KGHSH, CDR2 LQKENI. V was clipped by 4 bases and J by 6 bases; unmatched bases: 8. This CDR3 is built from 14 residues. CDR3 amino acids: CASSRDRDKDGYTF. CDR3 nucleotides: TGTGCCAGCTCACGCGACAGGGATAAGGATGGCTACACCTTC.

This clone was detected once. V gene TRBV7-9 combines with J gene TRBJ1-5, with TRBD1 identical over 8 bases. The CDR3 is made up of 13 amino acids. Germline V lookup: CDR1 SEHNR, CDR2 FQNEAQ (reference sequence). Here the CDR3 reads CASGTGGHQPQHF. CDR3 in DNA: TGTGCAAGCGGAACAGGGGGACATCAGCCCCAGCATTTT.

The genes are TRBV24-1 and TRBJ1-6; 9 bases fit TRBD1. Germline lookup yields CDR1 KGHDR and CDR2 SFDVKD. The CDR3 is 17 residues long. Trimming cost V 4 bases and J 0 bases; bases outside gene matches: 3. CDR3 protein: CATSDTGQGSYNSPLHF. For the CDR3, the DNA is TGTGCCACCAGTGACACGGGACAGGGCTCCTATAATTCACCCCTCCACTTT.

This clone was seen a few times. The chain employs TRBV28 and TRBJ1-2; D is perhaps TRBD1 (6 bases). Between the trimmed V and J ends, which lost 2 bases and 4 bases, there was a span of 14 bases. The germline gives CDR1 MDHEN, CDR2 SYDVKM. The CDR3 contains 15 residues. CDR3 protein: CASSLTGPRGYGYTF. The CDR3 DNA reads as TGTGCCAGCAGTTTAACGGGCCCCAGGGGCTATGGCTACACCTTC.

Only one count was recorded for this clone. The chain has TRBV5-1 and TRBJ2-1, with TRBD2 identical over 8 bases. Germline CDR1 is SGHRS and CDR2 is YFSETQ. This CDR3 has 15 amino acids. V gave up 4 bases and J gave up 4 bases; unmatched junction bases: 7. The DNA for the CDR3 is TGCGCCAGCAGCGTTATAGCGGGATCATACAATGAGCAGTTCTTC. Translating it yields CASSVIAGSYNEQFF.

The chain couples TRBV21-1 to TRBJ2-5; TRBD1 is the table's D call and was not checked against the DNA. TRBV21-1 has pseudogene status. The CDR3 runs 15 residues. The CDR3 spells CASSKGHRIQETQYF. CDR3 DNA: TGTGCCAGCAGCAAAGGCCACAGGATCCAAGAGACCCAGTACTTC.

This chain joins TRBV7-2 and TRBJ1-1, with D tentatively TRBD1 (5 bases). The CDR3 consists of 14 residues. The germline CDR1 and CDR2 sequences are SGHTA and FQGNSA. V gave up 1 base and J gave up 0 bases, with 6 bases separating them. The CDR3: CASSLDRMNTEAFF. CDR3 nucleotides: TGTGCCAGCAGCTTAGACAGGATGAACACTGAAGCTTTCTTT.

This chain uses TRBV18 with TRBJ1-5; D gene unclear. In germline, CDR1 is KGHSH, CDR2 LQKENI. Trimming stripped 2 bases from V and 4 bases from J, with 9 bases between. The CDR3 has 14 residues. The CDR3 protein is CASSPVADNQPQHF. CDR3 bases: TGTGCCAGCTCACCAGTGGCGGATAATCAGCCCCAGCATTTT.